What follows is one T cell receptor beta chain and its context. Sequencing used immunoSEQ multiplex PCR; TCRdb keeps in-frame clones, though not all of them. The sample yields 130,000 or so clones, roughly 88% seen once. This specimen belongs to a study of T cell responses to AZD1222 COVID-19 vaccine. V lost 6 bases, J lost 0 bases, and 13 bases lay in between. Germline CDR1 is MRHNA and CDR2 is SNTAGT. The CDR3 totals 15 residues. The specimen was peripheral blood, collected on day 0 of AZD1222 vaccination. This TCR was sampled from an adult in good health. The chain joins TRBV6-4 to TRBJ2-3; D is uncertain. The chain's CDR3 is CASSVLPTSTDTQYF. The CDR3 DNA is TGTGCCAGCAGCGTCCTTCCCACGAGCACAGATACGCAGTATTTT.